What follows are 13 T cell receptor beta chains derived from one specimen sequenced in a study of cytomegalovirus exposure and HLA in healthy donors. Vbeta (60) and Jbeta (13) primers were used in the PCR. This table comes from immunoSEQ multiplex PCR, and its TCRdb copy is limited to in-frame clones, with some not included. The table lists roughly 49,000 clones, over 75% of them singletons, with 2% to 3% in the top ten. The sequenced sample was PBMCs. These receptors all stem from a boy aged 10-17 years in good health and CMV-seropositive.

This clone was seen a handful of times. V gene TRBV9 combines with J gene TRBJ1-2, with 7 positions matching TRBD1. The V gene end was trimmed by 6 bases and the J gene end by 5 bases; junction bases not matched to a gene: 10. Germline loops: CDR1 SGDLS, CDR2 YYNGEE. The CDR3 runs 14 residues. As DNA, the CDR3 is TGTGCCAGCAATATCGCAGGGGGGAGGTATGGCTACACCTTC. This codes for CASNIAGGRYGYTF. The whole variable domain, remainder taken from reference TRBV9 and TRBJ1-2, is DSGVTQTPKHLITATGQRVTLRCSPRSGDLSVYWYQQSLDQGLQFLIQYYNGEERAKGNILERFSAQQFPDLHSELNLSSLELGDSALYFCASNIAGGRYGYTFGSGTRLTVV.

The V gene is TRBV7-2, the J gene TRBJ1-1; D possibly corresponds to TRBD1 (5 bases). Trimming shortened V by 5 bases and J by 10 bases, and 17 bases separated the two germline ends. The CDR3 length is 13 residues. Germline loops: CDR1 SGHTA, CDR2 FQGNSA. The CDR3 protein is CASSPAVGGRAFF. CDR3 DNA: TGTGCCAGCAGCCCCGCGGTTGGGGGGAGAGCTTTCTTT.

V gene TRBV5-4 combines with J gene TRBJ1-6; D might be TRBD1 (6 bases). Germline CDR1 and CDR2: SGHNT and YYREEE (reference sequence). V lost 1 base and J 10 bases, leaving 12 bases between the germline ends. CDR3 length: 14 residues. The CDR3 DNA reads TGTGCCAGCAGCTTGTGGCAGGGGACCTCACCCCTCCACTTT. Encoded protein: CASSLWQGTSPLHF.

The V gene is TRBV5-1, the J gene TRBJ2-5; 7 positions agree with TRBD2. The CDR3 runs 14 residues. J was trimmed by 2 bases and V by 3 bases; bases with no gene match: 4. Germline V gene lookup returns CDR1 SGHRS and CDR2 YFSETQ. CDR3 loop: CASSWEGRQETQYF. The CDR3 DNA sequence: TGCGCCAGCAGCTGGGAGGGGAGACAAGAGACCCAGTACTTC.

The chain joins TRBV28 to TRBJ2-7, with D perhaps matching TRBD2 (5 bases). V lost 4 bases and J 2 bases, leaving 12 bases between the germline ends. CDR3 length: 14 amino acids. The germline CDR1 and CDR2 sequences are MDHEN and SYDVKM. The CDR3 sequence is CASSSRTLTYEQYF. CDR3 sequence (DNA): TGTGCCAGCAGTTCCCGGACTCTTACCTACGAGCAGTACTTC.

This clone has only a few counts. V gene TRBV2 combines with J gene TRBJ2-5; 7 positions match TRBD2. The V and J ends lost 2 bases and 5 bases, in that order; junction bases with no gene match: 5. The CDR3 consists of 14 residues. The germline V gene encodes CDR1 SNHLY and CDR2 FYNNEI. CDR3 region: CASSETWRGETQYF. The CDR3 nucleotides read TGTGCCAGCAGTGAAACTTGGCGGGGGGAGACCCAGTACTTC. The full variable domain, in which reference TRBV2 and TRBJ2-5 provide the parts outside the CDR3, is EPEVTQTPSHQVTQMGQEVILRCVPISNHLYFYWYRQILGQKVEFLVSFYNNEISEKSEIFDDQFSVERPDGSNFTLKIRSTKLEDSAMYFCASSETWRGETQYFGPGTRLLVL.

The chain combines TRBV18 with TRBJ1-1; 8 bases fit TRBD1. Trimming cost V 1 base and J 8 bases; bases outside gene matches: 6. In germline, CDR1 is KGHSH, CDR2 LQKENI. The length of the CDR3 is 14 residues. The CDR3: CASSPRQGMGEAFF. CDR3 nucleotide sequence: TGTGCCAGCTCACCACGACAGGGGATGGGGGAAGCTTTCTTT.

The chain links TRBV28 to TRBJ1-4; possible D gene TRBD1, 6 bases. CDR1 and CDR2 (germline): MDHEN, SYDVKM. Trimming left V 7 bases short and J 7 bases short, with 13 bases between. This CDR3 is 13 amino acids long. CDR3 loop: CASIKTGSEKLFF. In nucleotides, the CDR3 is TGTGCCAGCATCAAAACAGGGAGTGAAAAACTGTTTTTT.

J is TRBJ1-4 and V is TRBV5-8; TRBD1 is a possible D gene (5 bases). Trimming pared 0 bases from V and 8 bases from J, leaving 17 bases between. Looked up from germline, CDR1 is SGHTS and CDR2 is YDEGEE. CDR3 length: 16 amino acids. The CDR3 sequence is CASSLAQETGGEKLFF. The CDR3 nucleotides are TGTGCCAGCAGCTTGGCACAGGAAACGGGTGGAGAAAAACTGTTTTTT.

Of note for this clone: The junction departs from germline at one end; a sequencing error may be responsible. The same CDR3 is also encoded by other DNA sequences in this sample. The rearrangement links TRBV11-1 to TRBJ2-3, with 7 bases that match TRBD2. CDR3 length equals 14 residues. Looked up from germline, CDR1 is SGHAT and CDR2 is FQDESV (reference sequence). The CDR3 DNA reads as TGCGCCAGCAGCTTAGTAGGGAGGGCGGATACGCAGTATTTT. It codes for CASSLVGRADTQYF.

This clone appeared a few times. The gene calls are TRBV5-4 and TRBJ2-2; maybe TRBD2 (5 bases). Germline assignment: CDR1 SGHNT and CDR2 YYREEE (reference sequence). The length of the CDR3 is 13 residues. Trimming took 0 bases from V and 6 from J, leaving 6 bases between them. CDR3 sequence reads: CASSLGGPGELFF. The CDR3 DNA sequence: TGTGCCAGCAGCTTGGGAGGGCCCGGGGAGCTGTTTTTT.

The sample holds one count of this clone. CDR3 protein: CASRGSSNNEQFF. CDR3 nucleotides: TGTGCCAGCAGGGGCAGCTCAAACAATGAGCAGTTCTTC. J is TRBJ2-1 and V is TRBV7-8; D call uncertain. This CDR3 has 13 residues. Between the trimmed V and J ends, which lost 6 bases and 5 bases, there was a span of 11 bases. Germline CDR1 and CDR2: SGHVS and FQNEAQ.

On this clone: One end of the junction is discordant with germline, which a read error may explain. The V call is TRBV7-9, the J call TRBJ1-1, with D uncertain. Germline V gene data show CDR1 as SEHNR and CDR2 as FQNEAQ (reference sequence). This CDR3 has 16 amino acids. As DNA, the CDR3 is TGTTCCAGCAGCTTAGCTTTTCTTGAGAGAGACACTGAAGCTTTCTTT. Translating gives CSSSLAFLERDTEAFF.